This section outlines one TCR beta chain sequence together with its context. Its antigen is undetermined. With UMI labels, 5' RACE was used to prepare the TRB cDNA libraries. TCRdb reprocessed the 5' RACE reads and keeps a single row for each CDR3 protein, giving no DNA. This table lists 70,000 to 100,000 distinct CDR3 sequences. The sample belongs to a study of CXCR3-negative and CXCR3-positive naive CD8 T cells. Study conclusions and caveats: From TRB CDR3 properties, TCR strength was inferred; surface CD5 did not differ between naive subsets. Hydrophobicity was higher for TRB CDR3s found in CXCR3-positive naive cells than in CXCR3-negative naive cells. CXCR3 expression partially decreased after cryopreservation; most assays used fresh PBMCs.

The CDR3 is 13 amino acids. Germline V gene data show CDR1 as MDHEN and CDR2 as SYDVKM. The sequencing input was naive CXCR3- CD8+ T cells from blood. The subset is: CD45RO-CCR7+CD27+CD95- naive CD8+ T cells lacking CXCR3 (TNR3-). This receptor was identified in a human donor in good health. Some clones in this sample may be carry-over from other donors' samples. This chain joins TRBV28 and TRBJ2-7; TCRdb's D gene call, TRBD1, goes unchecked for lack of DNA. The CDR3 is CASSLDRAYEQYF. Using reference TRBV28 and TRBJ2-7 for the parts outside the CDR3, the full variable domain is DVKVTQSSRYLVKRTGEKVFLECVQDMDHENMFWYRQDPGLGLRLIYFSYDVKMKEKGDIPEGYSVSREKKERFSLILESASTNQTSMYLCASSLDRAYEQYFGPGTRLTVT.